The rows below give T cell receptor beta chains drawn from one sample of a study of shared clonotypes between healthy human individuals. Using immunoSEQ multiplex PCR, the repertoire was profiled, and TCRdb retains in-frame clones only, with some absent. The repertoire includes some 2,500,000 clones, 92% of them detected once, and 0.37% sits in the top ten. Sample: naive CD4+ T cells from PBMCs. These receptors were collected from a man aged 18 to 30 in good health. Some clones in this sample may be carry-over from other donors' samples. The CDR3 runs from the conserved cysteine through the conserved F or W. Each record gives: D gene, clone size, J gene, V gene, CDR3 DNA, CDR3 protein. The D gene is left open where the match is weak. Clone size appears in some rows only: once, few, many, or a class for an expanded clone.

. | . | TRBJ1-1 | TRBV2 | TGTGCCAGCAGTGTAGGGGGGGCAAAGGGGAACACTGAAGCTTTCTTT | CASSVGGAKGNTEAFF
. | . | TRBJ2-5 | TRBV7-2 | TGTGCCAGCAGGCCGGGGTTGGGTAAAGAGACCCAGTACTTC | CASRPGLGKETQYF
TRBD2 | . | TRBJ2-7 | TRBV15 | TGTGCCACCAGCCCCCGACTAGCGGGGCTCCTCTACGAGCAGTACTTC | CATSPRLAGLLYEQYF
. | . | TRBJ2-1 | TRBV28 | TGTGCCAGCAGGCAGAGCGTCGGCGAGCAGTTCTTC | CASRQSVGEQFF
TRBD2 | . | TRBJ2-7 | TRBV2 | TGTGCCCACCGACTGGGCAGCGGGAGGTCCTACGAGCAGTACTTC | CAHRLGSGRSYEQYF
. | . | TRBJ1-2 | TRBV6-1 | TGTGCCAGCAGCCTGGGGGGCGGACCCATCTATGGCTACACCTTC | CASSLGGGPIYGYTF
. | . | TRBJ2-5 | TRBV9 | TGTGCCAGCAGCGTAGCTGGACCCGGGGAGACCCAGTACTTC | CASSVAGPGETQYF
TRBD2 | . | TRBJ2-2 | TRBV7-9 | TGTGCCAGCAGGATAACCGGGGGGGGCTACACCGGGGAGCTGTTTTTT | CASRITGGGYTGELFF
. | . | TRBJ2-7 | TRBV7-2 | TGTGCCAGCAGCTTAGCGCCCTACTCCGACTACGAGCAGTACTTC | CASSLAPYSDYEQYF
TRBD1 | . | TRBJ2-5 | TRBV4-1 | TGCGCCAGCAGCCAAACTGGCAGGGGGCTTGGAGAGACCCAGTACTTC | CASSQTGRGLGETQYF
. | . | TRBJ1-5 | TRBV10-1 | TGCGCCATTATTGGGGGGGGAGGGCCATTTAGCAATCAGCCCCAGCATTTT | CAIIGGGGPFSNQPQHF
TRBD1 | . | TRBJ2-7 | TRBV10-2 | TGCGCCAGCAGTGAGTGGACAGGTAACGAGCAGTACTTC | CASSEWTGNEQYF
. | . | TRBJ1-5 | TRBV19 | TGTGCCAGTAGTATAGACAGGGAGATTCAGCCCCAGCATTTT | CASSIDREIQPQHF
. | . | TRBJ2-2 | TRBV6-6 | TGTGCCAGCAGTTACCCCCTGGACAGTCCCGGGGAGCTGTTTTTT | CASSYPLDSPGELFF
TRBD1 | . | TRBJ2-5 | TRBV5-8 | TGTGCCAGCAGCCCGCCGGGACAGGGGAGAGAGACCCAGTACTTC | CASSPPGQGRETQYF
. | . | TRBJ2-7 | TRBV5-4 | TGTGCCAGCAGCCCCCAGGGGTACGAGCAGTACTTC | CASSPQGYEQYF
. | . | TRBJ2-3 | TRBV7-3 | TGTGCCAGCAGCCACCGACTCAAGGGGGGCACAGATACGCAGTATTTT | CASSHRLKGGTDTQYF
. | . | TRBJ2-5 | TRBV5-1 | TGCGCCAGCAGCTCGAGATCGGAGGTGGAGACCCAGTACTTC | CASSSRSEVETQYF
. | . | TRBJ2-3 | TRBV14 | TGTGCCAGCAGCGTACCTGCGCGCACTACCAGCACAGATACGCAGTATTTT | CASSVPARTTSTDTQYF
. | . | TRBJ2-7 | TRBV6-4 | TGTGCCAGCAGTAGGGAGGGGGGATACGAGCAGTACTTC | CASSREGGYEQYF
TRBD2 | . | TRBJ2-3 | TRBV5-4 | TGTGCCAGCAGCGACTGGACTAGCGAAAACACAGATACGCAGTATTTT | CASSDWTSENTDTQYF
TRBD2 | . | TRBJ2-5 | TRBV6-5 | TGTGCCAGCAGTTACCAGGGACTAGCGGGAGCTGAGACCCAGTACTTC | CASSYQGLAGAETQYF
TRBD2 | . | TRBJ2-1 | TRBV11-3 | TGTGCCAGCAGCTTTGTTAGCGGGGGGAACAATGAGCAGTTCTTC | CASSFVSGGNNEQFF
. | . | TRBJ2-2 | TRBV6-6 | TGTGCCAGCAGTTTTGACGGAAACACCGGGGAGCTGTTTTTT | CASSFDGNTGELFF
. | . | TRBJ1-2 | TRBV6-4 | TGTGCCAGCAGTGTTACGTCCAGGGTGGGAGGCTACACCTTC | CASSVTSRVGGYTF
. | . | TRBJ1-1 | TRBV7-3 | TGTGCCAGCAGCCAGTCGGGGGGGATCACTGAAGCTTTCTTT | CASSQSGGITEAFF
. | . | TRBJ1-4 | TRBV5-1 | TGCGCCAGCAGCTCGGCAACAGGGTACGAAAAACTGTTTTTT | CASSSATGYEKLFF
. | . | TRBJ1-2 | TRBV6-6 | TGTGCCAGTTCGCAGGAGGGAGGCGGCTACACCTTC | CASSQEGGGYTF
TRBD2 | . | TRBJ2-1 | TRBV7-2 | TGTGCCAGCACCACAAGGGGGACTAGCGGGAGAGGAGGGTACAATGAGCAGTTCTTC | CASTTRGTSGRGGYNEQFF
. | . | TRBJ1-4 | TRBV7-9 | TGTGCCAGCAGGCGAAATACCGGGACGGCGGGGGAAAAACTGTTTTTT | CASRRNTGTAGEKLFF
. | once | TRBJ2-1 | TRBV27 | TGTGCCAGCAGTCTAACGATTAATACCTACAATGAGCAGTTCTTC | CASSLTINTYNEQFF
. | . | TRBJ1-5 | TRBV28 | TGTGCCAGCAGTTTCAAGGGTACTCAGCCCCAGCATTTT | CASSFKGTQPQHF
TRBD1 | once | TRBJ1-1 | TRBV10-1 | TGCGCCAGCAGTCCCGCCAGACAGGGCCGTGAAGCTTTCTTT | CASSPARQGREAFF
TRBD1 | few | TRBJ1-1 | TRBV5-8 | TGTGCCAGCAGTCCAGACAGGGGAGGGAACACTGAAGCTTTCTTT | CASSPDRGGNTEAFF
. | . | TRBJ2-7 | TRBV29-1 | TGCAGCGTAACCGGGCTCCTGAGCTCCTACGAGCAGTACTTC | CSVTGLLSSYEQYF
. | . | TRBJ2-3 | TRBV9 | TGTGCCAGCAGCGTGGTTGCTTCCGGCACAGATACGCAGTATTTT | CASSVVASGTDTQYF
. | . | TRBJ2-5 | TRBV11-2 | TGTGCCAGCAGCTATGGACCCTTCGATGGGGAGACCCAGTACTTC | CASSYGPFDGETQYF
TRBD1 | . | TRBJ2-7 | TRBV7-2 | TGTGCCAGCAGCCTCGGGACAGGCTTTTACGAGCAGTACTTC | CASSLGTGFYEQYF
. | . | TRBJ1-1 | TRBV18 | TGTGCCAGCTCACCTACGGTCCCCGGGGGCCTTGGTGAAGCTTTCTTT | CASSPTVPGGLGEAFF
TRBD2 | . | TRBJ2-5 | TRBV11-3 | TGTGCCAGCAGCTTAGGGCTAGCGGGCCAAGAGACCCAGTACTTC | CASSLGLAGQETQYF
. | . | TRBJ1-2 | TRBV7-9 | TGTGCCAGCAGCTTACAGGGCTTTGGCTACACCTTC | CASSLQGFGYTF
. | . | TRBJ2-5 | TRBV4-1 | TGCGCCAGCAGCCAGGATTTAATGGACATTTTACAAGAGACCCAGTACTTC | CASSQDLMDILQETQYF
TRBD1 | . | TRBJ2-6 | TRBV28 | TGTGCCAGCAGCCCACCACTACGACAGGGGGCAAGGTACTCTGGGGCCAACGTCCTGACTTTC | CASSPPLRQGARYSGANVLTF
TRBD1 | . | TRBJ2-2 | TRBV7-9 | TGTGCCAGCAGCTTCAGGACAGGGTCCACCGGGGAGCTGTTTTTT | CASSFRTGSTGELFF
TRBD2 | . | TRBJ2-1 | TRBV5-4 | TGTGCCAGCAGCTTGGGAAGCGGGAGGGAGAATGAGCAGTTCTTC | CASSLGSGRENEQFF
TRBD2 | . | TRBJ2-7 | TRBV9 | TGTGCCAGCAGCGTAGGAGTAGCGGGAGGCTCCTACGAGCAGTACTTC | CASSVGVAGGSYEQYF
TRBD2 | . | TRBJ2-3 | TRBV28 | TGTGCCAGCAAAGTAGCGGGAAGCACAGATACGCAGTATTTT | CASKVAGSTDTQYF
. | . | TRBJ2-7 | TRBV20-1 | TGCAGTGCCCCGGGGTTCTACGAGCAGTACTTC | CSAPGFYEQYF
TRBD1 | . | TRBJ1-5 | TRBV5-1 | TGCGCCAGCAGCCCCGGACAGGGACGACAGCCCCAGCATTTT | CASSPGQGRQPQHF
TRBD2 | once | TRBJ2-7 | TRBV10-3 | TGTGCCATCAGGCTGACTAGCGGGAGTAACGAGCAGTACTTC | CAIRLTSGSNEQYF
TRBD1 | once | TRBJ2-7 | TRBV18 | TGTGCCAGCTCATCGACAGGGAGCTCCTACGAGCAGTACTTC | CASSSTGSSYEQYF
. | once | TRBJ1-1 | TRBV18 | TGTGCCAGCTCAGGGGGTCCCGGAACTGAAGCTTTCTTT | CASSGGPGTEAFF
. | . | TRBJ2-6 | TRBV10-3 | TGTGCCATCAAGGGGGGGACAGGTCCCTCTGGGGCCAACGTCCTGACTTTC | CAIKGGTGPSGANVLTF
. | . | TRBJ1-1 | TRBV2 | TGTGCCAGCAGGGCCGCCGACGGAGTTGGCTCTGAAGCTTTCTTT | CASRAADGVGSEAFF